This TCR beta chain stems from a study of blood T cells in healthy people across ages. The sample, around 10 milliliters of peripheral blood, was drawn from each donor. Together with a sample-barcoded 5' primer, a J-beta primer mix was included in a second PCR lasting roughly 6 to 12 cycles. With 12 random nucleotides, a template-switch adaptor tagged each individual cDNA molecule. TCRdb used MiXCR to reprocess the 5' RACE reads, holding one entry per CDR3 protein. The sample yields 1.8 million or so distinct CDR3 sequences, approximately 40% seen once. This CDR3 has 13 residues. Trimming took 6 bases from V and 0 from J, leaving 9 bases between them.

The receptor was derived from a human donor in good health. Sequencing used blood. The V and J genes are TRBV12-3 or TRBV12-4 and TRBJ2-7, with D unclear. The CDR3 spells CASRFTDSYEQYF. DNA of the CDR3: TGTGCCAGCAGATTCACAGACTCCTACGAGCAGTACTTC.